This passage covers 29 T cell receptor beta chains from one sample sequenced in a study of T cell responses to AZD1222 COVID-19 vaccine. Some clones are missing from TCRdb's copy, which holds only in-frame ones; the method was immunoSEQ multiplex PCR. This sample has just under 75,000 clones, with around 82% found just once. Sample: peripheral blood, taken 28 days after the second AZD1222 dose. The receptors were gathered from an adult who received the AZD1222 COVID-19 vaccine.

The chain is built from TRBV5-1 and TRBJ1-1; 7 bases match TRBD1. V was pared by 3 bases and J by 9 bases, with 14 bases of the junction left unmatched. The CDR3 loop spans 15 amino acids. Per the germline V gene, CDR1 is SGHRS and CDR2 is YFSETQ. The CDR3 loop is CASSYLGQVNNKAFF. In DNA, the CDR3 is TGCGCCAGCAGCTACCTTGGACAGGTTAATAATAAAGCTTTCTTT.

The chain recombines TRBV28 with TRBJ2-3, with TRBD2 as a possible D gene (6 bases). V was cut by 3 bases and J by 3 bases, with 13 bases left in between. Germline V CDR1 and CDR2: MDHEN, SYDVKM. This CDR3 spans 15 amino acids. The CDR3 DNA is TGTGCCAGCAGTTTTGGGGCCAGCGGGACAGATACGCAGTATTTT. The encoded protein is CASSFGASGTDTQYF.

V gene TRBV3-1 (or the pseudogene TRBV3-2) combines with J gene TRBJ2-7, with D perhaps matching TRBD1 (6 bases). The CDR3 is 14 residues long. V lost 4 bases to trimming and J lost 3 bases, with 13 bases between them. The germline V gene has CDR1 LGHDT and CDR2 YNNKEL (reference sequence). The DNA for the CDR3 is TGTGCCAGCAGCCCTTTGGCAGGGGTCTACGAGCAGTACTTC. As protein: CASSPLAGVYEQYF.

This clone was recorded only once. This chain links TRBV27 with TRBJ1-2; D is ambiguous. The V and J ends lost 5 bases and 5 bases respectively, with 12 bases between them. The length of the CDR3 is 13 residues. From germline, CDR1 is MNHEY and CDR2 SMNVEV (reference sequence). The chain's CDR3 is CASSPKLLYGYTF. In DNA, the CDR3 is TGTGCCAGCAGTCCCAAACTATTATATGGCTACACCTTC.

DNA of the CDR3: TGTGCCAGCAGCTCCGGACTAGCGGGAGGGGAGTATTTT. Its translation: CASSSGLAGGEYF. This sequence joins TRBV6-2 or TRBV6-3 and TRBJ2-3, with TRBD2 matching over 15 bases. The CDR3 loop spans 13 amino acids. Germline lookup yields CDR1 MNHEY and CDR2 SVGEGT. The V gene end was trimmed by 6 bases and the J gene end by 13 bases; junction bases not matched to a gene: 5.

The chain joins TRBV28 to TRBJ1-1; D remains unclear. The germline V gene has CDR1 MDHEN and CDR2 SYDVKM. This CDR3 spans 12 amino acids. Trimming removed 4 bases from V and 11 bases from J, with 14 bases in between. CDR3 DNA sequence: TGTGCCAGCAGTTCGGGCGACTTGGGGGCTTTCTTT. Protein: CASSSGDLGAFF.

The chain is built from TRBV7-8 and TRBJ2-1, with a possible D match to TRBD1 (6 bases). In germline, CDR1 is SGHVS, CDR2 FQNEAQ. Trimming shortened V by 4 bases and J by 9 bases, and 25 bases separated the two germline ends. This CDR3 is 17 amino acids long. CDR3 in amino acids: CASSSGGQKMRGIEQFF. The CDR3 DNA sequence: TGTGCCAGCAGCTCCGGAGGACAGAAGATGCGTGGCATTGAGCAGTTCTTC.

The rearrangement uses TRBV24-1 and TRBJ2-5, with 10 positions matching TRBD1. The CDR3 runs to 14 residues. Looked up from germline, CDR1 is KGHDR and CDR2 is SFDVKD. V lost 2 bases to trimming and J lost 5 bases; unmatched junction nucleotides: 1. DNA for the CDR3: TGTGCCACCAGTGATTGGACAGGGGGGGAGACCCAGTACTTC. This codes for CATSDWTGGETQYF.

The chain links TRBV6-5 to TRBJ2-7; D ambiguous. Germline CDR1 is MNHEY and CDR2 is SVGAGI. The V end was cut by 0 bases, the J end by 0 bases, with 9 bases between. CDR3 length: 15 residues. This CDR3 reads CASSYSIENSYEQYF. The DNA for the CDR3 is TGTGCCAGCAGTTACTCGATCGAGAACTCCTACGAGCAGTACTTC.

The chain joins TRBV15 to TRBJ1-2; 8 bases are shared with TRBD1. With V trimmed by 5 bases and J by 6 bases, 5 bases remained unmatched. This CDR3 spans 13 amino acids. Germline CDR1 LNHNV, CDR2 YYDKDF (reference sequence). The CDR3 DNA reads as TGTGCCACCAGCCTCTACAGGGGGGATGGCTACACCTTC. It yields the protein CATSLYRGDGYTF.

The rearrangement uses TRBV28 and TRBJ2-1, with a weak D call TRBD2 (6 bases). V shed 10 bases and J shed 4 bases, with 17 bases lying between them. The germline V gene has CDR1 MDHEN and CDR2 SYDVKM. The CDR3 runs 14 residues. This CDR3 reads CATCQASVYNEQFF. The CDR3, as DNA: TGTGCCACCTGTCAGGCTAGCGTATACAATGAGCAGTTCTTC.

This clone was seen a handful of times. This chain links TRBV7-9 with TRBJ1-5; weak D call: TRBD1 (5 bases). V was cut by 5 bases and J by 6 bases, with 14 bases left in between. Germline loops: CDR1 SEHNR, CDR2 FQNEAQ (reference sequence). There are 14 residues in the CDR3. Here the CDR3 DNA reads TGTGCCAGCAGCCCAGGCTTGGGGGGTCAGCCCCAGCATTTT. Residues: CASSPGLGGQPQHF.

The CDR3 coding sequence is TGTGCCAGCAACCTAGCGGGAGGGCCGGGAGAGACCCAGTACTTC. Translating it yields CASNLAGGPGETQYF. The chain couples TRBV3-1 (or the pseudogene TRBV3-2) to TRBJ2-5, with 12 bases aligning to TRBD2. This CDR3 comprises 15 residues. The germline V gene encodes CDR1 LGHDT and CDR2 YNNKEL (reference sequence). V dropped 7 bases and J dropped 4; count of bases not matched to a gene: 7.

CDR3 amino acids: CASSQGTGYGYTF. The CDR3 bases are TGTGCCAGCAGCCAAGGGACAGGCTATGGCTACACCTTC. The chain recombines TRBV7-9 with TRBJ1-2, with TRBD1 matching over 8 bases. The CDR3 spans 13 residues. Trimming cost V 5 bases and J 4 bases; bases outside gene matches: 3. In germline, CDR1 is SEHNR, CDR2 FQNEAQ (reference sequence). Based on the CDR3 plus reference TRBV7-9 and TRBJ1-2, the full variable domain is DTGVSQNPRHKITKRGQNVTFRCDPISEHNRLYWYRQTLGQGPEFLTYFQNEAQLEKSRLLSDRFSAERPKGSFSTLEIQRTEQGDSAMYLCASSQGTGYGYTFGSGTRLTVV.

The chain carries TRBV24-1 and TRBJ2-1, with unresolved D. V shed 1 base and J shed 6 bases, with 12 bases lying between them. The CDR3 loop spans 15 amino acids. The germline V gene has CDR1 KGHDR and CDR2 SFDVKD. The CDR3 DNA is TGTGCCACCAGTGATTTTGGGTTGACTCCCAATGAGCAGTTCTTC. This gives the protein CATSDFGLTPNEQFF.

The rearrangement joins TRBV7-8 to TRBJ1-1; D uncertain. CDR1 and CDR2 (germline): SGHVS, FQNEAQ. With 1 base removed from V and 0 bases from J, the gap between germline ends came to 3 bases. The CDR3 spans 13 residues. The CDR3 coding sequence is TGTGCCAGCAGCTTAGAGCTGAACACTGAAGCTTTCTTT. Protein product: CASSLELNTEAFF.

This clone was seen only once. V is TRBV25-1 and J is TRBJ2-1; TRBD2 matches 9 bases. The length of the CDR3 is 16 residues. Trimming cost V 6 bases and J 4 bases; bases outside gene matches: 10. Per the germline V gene, CDR1 is MGHDK and CDR2 is SYGVNS. CDR3 amino acids: CASSAAGLAGYNEQFF. In DNA, the CDR3 is TGTGCCAGCAGCGCGGCGGGGCTAGCGGGGTACAATGAGCAGTTCTTC.

The rearrangement links TRBV6-6 to TRBJ2-5; 9 nucleotides match TRBD1. V lost 0 bases, J lost 3 bases, and 2 bases stayed unmatched. This CDR3 is 15 amino acids long. The germline V gene encodes CDR1 MNHNY and CDR2 SVGAGI (reference sequence). In DNA form, the CDR3 reads TGTGCCAGCAGTTACTCGGGGGACAGGGAAGAGACCCAGTACTTC. Translating it yields CASSYSGDREETQYF.

This clone showed up just a few times. The same CDR3 can be traced to other DNA sequences in this sample. The chain combines TRBV13 with TRBJ2-3, with D hard to call. CDR3 length: 14 amino acids. V was trimmed by 0 bases and J by 6 bases, leaving 10 bases between them. Germline loops: CDR1 PRHDT, CDR2 FYEKMQ (reference sequence). CDR3 DNA: TGTGCCAGCAGCTTAGGAGCAGGCCTGGATACGCAGTATTTT. Residues: CASSLGAGLDTQYF.

V gene TRBV2 combines with J gene TRBJ2-7; D is perhaps TRBD2 (5 bases). Trimming left V 5 bases short and J 3 bases short, with 14 bases between. This CDR3 has 14 residues. CDR1 SNHLY and CDR2 FYNNEI come from the germline V gene. CDR3 amino acids: CASSRAGTFYEQYF. The CDR3 region has the DNA TGTGCCAGCAGTCGGGCGGGTACCTTCTACGAGCAGTACTTC.

The rearrangement uses TRBV12-3 or TRBV12-4 and TRBJ1-1; 7 nucleotides match TRBD1. V was clipped by 2 bases and J by 11 bases; unmatched bases: 8. The CDR3 is 13 amino acids. The CDR3 loop is CASSLPGTAAAFF. The DNA for the CDR3 is TGTGCCAGCAGTTTACCCGGGACAGCCGCGGCTTTCTTT.

Only one count was recorded for this clone. This rearrangement joins TRBV15 to TRBJ2-1, with a weak D call TRBD2 (6 bases). CDR1 is LNHNV and CDR2 is YYDKDF in the germline V gene (reference sequence). This CDR3 has 17 residues. V shed 0 bases and J shed 0 bases, with 12 bases lying between them. This CDR3 is CATSRELAASSYNEQFF. Written as DNA, the CDR3 is TGTGCCACCAGCAGAGAACTAGCTGCAAGCTCCTACAATGAGCAGTTCTTC.

The V and J genes are TRBV19 and TRBJ2-5, with 8 bases matching TRBD1. The germline CDR1 and CDR2 sequences are LNHDA and SQIVND (reference sequence). CDR3 length: 15 residues. With V trimmed by 4 bases and J by 5 bases, 9 bases remained unmatched. The CDR3 loop is CASSTWTGLQETQYF. For the CDR3, the DNA is TGTGCCAGTAGTACTTGGACAGGGCTCCAGGAGACCCAGTACTTC.

The chain joins TRBV19 to TRBJ1-5; D uncertain. CDR1 and CDR2 from the germline V gene are LNHDA and SQIVND (reference sequence). The CDR3 has 14 amino acids. The V gene lost 5 bases and the J gene lost 0 bases, with 8 bases spanning the gap. CDR3 nucleotide sequence: TGTGCCAGTAGTGTGGCAGGTAGCAATCAGCCCCAGCATTTT. This translates into CASSVAGSNQPQHF.

The chain has TRBV28 and TRBJ1-4; tentative D call: TRBD1 (6 bases). V was cut by 4 bases and J by 5 bases, with 14 bases left in between. Germline V gene sequence: CDR1 MDHEN, CDR2 SYDVKM. There are 15 residues in the CDR3. Written as DNA, the CDR3 is TGTGCCAGCAGTTCACTTGACAGGAGCAATGAAAAACTGTTTTTT. This codes for CASSSLDRSNEKLFF.

This clone was observed a single time. The V and J genes are TRBV24-1 and TRBJ1-2; D may be TRBD1 (6 bases). This CDR3 spans 13 amino acids. Trimming left V 2 bases short and J 3 bases short, with 6 bases between. CDR1 and CDR2 from the germline V gene are KGHDR and SFDVKD. CDR3 loop: CATSDSGDYGYTF. The CDR3 nucleotides read TGTGCCACCAGTGATTCAGGGGACTATGGCTACACCTTC.

The chain combines TRBV30 with TRBJ2-3; D tentatively fits TRBD1 or TRBD2 (5 bases each). Germline V CDR1 and CDR2: GTSNPN, SVGIG (reference sequence). V was pared by 0 bases and J by 0 bases, with 10 bases between. The CDR3 totals 15 residues. CDR3 DNA: TGTGCCTGGAGTGTATATGGGACCAGCACAGATACGCAGTATTTT. It codes for CAWSVYGTSTDTQYF.

This CDR3 reads CASSRLAGGPRGTDTQYF. The CDR3 DNA is TGCGCCAGCAGCCGACTAGCGGGGGGGCCGAGAGGCACAGATACGCAGTATTTT. This chain joins TRBV5-1 and TRBJ2-3, with 14 bases aligning to TRBD2. The CDR3 loop spans 18 amino acids. Germline V gives CDR1 SGHRS, CDR2 YFSETQ. The V segment lost 4 bases and the J segment 1 base; nucleotides outside the gene matches: 8.

The CDR3 sequence: CASHRGLGNEQFF. The CDR3 nucleotides read TGTGCCAGCCACAGGGGGCTCGGCAATGAGCAGTTCTTC. The rearrangement uses TRBV28 and TRBJ2-1; TRBD1 agrees at 9 bases. Germline lookup yields CDR1 MDHEN and CDR2 SYDVKM. The length of the CDR3 is 13 residues. V shed 8 bases, J shed 6 bases, and the junction held 5 bases outside the gene matches.